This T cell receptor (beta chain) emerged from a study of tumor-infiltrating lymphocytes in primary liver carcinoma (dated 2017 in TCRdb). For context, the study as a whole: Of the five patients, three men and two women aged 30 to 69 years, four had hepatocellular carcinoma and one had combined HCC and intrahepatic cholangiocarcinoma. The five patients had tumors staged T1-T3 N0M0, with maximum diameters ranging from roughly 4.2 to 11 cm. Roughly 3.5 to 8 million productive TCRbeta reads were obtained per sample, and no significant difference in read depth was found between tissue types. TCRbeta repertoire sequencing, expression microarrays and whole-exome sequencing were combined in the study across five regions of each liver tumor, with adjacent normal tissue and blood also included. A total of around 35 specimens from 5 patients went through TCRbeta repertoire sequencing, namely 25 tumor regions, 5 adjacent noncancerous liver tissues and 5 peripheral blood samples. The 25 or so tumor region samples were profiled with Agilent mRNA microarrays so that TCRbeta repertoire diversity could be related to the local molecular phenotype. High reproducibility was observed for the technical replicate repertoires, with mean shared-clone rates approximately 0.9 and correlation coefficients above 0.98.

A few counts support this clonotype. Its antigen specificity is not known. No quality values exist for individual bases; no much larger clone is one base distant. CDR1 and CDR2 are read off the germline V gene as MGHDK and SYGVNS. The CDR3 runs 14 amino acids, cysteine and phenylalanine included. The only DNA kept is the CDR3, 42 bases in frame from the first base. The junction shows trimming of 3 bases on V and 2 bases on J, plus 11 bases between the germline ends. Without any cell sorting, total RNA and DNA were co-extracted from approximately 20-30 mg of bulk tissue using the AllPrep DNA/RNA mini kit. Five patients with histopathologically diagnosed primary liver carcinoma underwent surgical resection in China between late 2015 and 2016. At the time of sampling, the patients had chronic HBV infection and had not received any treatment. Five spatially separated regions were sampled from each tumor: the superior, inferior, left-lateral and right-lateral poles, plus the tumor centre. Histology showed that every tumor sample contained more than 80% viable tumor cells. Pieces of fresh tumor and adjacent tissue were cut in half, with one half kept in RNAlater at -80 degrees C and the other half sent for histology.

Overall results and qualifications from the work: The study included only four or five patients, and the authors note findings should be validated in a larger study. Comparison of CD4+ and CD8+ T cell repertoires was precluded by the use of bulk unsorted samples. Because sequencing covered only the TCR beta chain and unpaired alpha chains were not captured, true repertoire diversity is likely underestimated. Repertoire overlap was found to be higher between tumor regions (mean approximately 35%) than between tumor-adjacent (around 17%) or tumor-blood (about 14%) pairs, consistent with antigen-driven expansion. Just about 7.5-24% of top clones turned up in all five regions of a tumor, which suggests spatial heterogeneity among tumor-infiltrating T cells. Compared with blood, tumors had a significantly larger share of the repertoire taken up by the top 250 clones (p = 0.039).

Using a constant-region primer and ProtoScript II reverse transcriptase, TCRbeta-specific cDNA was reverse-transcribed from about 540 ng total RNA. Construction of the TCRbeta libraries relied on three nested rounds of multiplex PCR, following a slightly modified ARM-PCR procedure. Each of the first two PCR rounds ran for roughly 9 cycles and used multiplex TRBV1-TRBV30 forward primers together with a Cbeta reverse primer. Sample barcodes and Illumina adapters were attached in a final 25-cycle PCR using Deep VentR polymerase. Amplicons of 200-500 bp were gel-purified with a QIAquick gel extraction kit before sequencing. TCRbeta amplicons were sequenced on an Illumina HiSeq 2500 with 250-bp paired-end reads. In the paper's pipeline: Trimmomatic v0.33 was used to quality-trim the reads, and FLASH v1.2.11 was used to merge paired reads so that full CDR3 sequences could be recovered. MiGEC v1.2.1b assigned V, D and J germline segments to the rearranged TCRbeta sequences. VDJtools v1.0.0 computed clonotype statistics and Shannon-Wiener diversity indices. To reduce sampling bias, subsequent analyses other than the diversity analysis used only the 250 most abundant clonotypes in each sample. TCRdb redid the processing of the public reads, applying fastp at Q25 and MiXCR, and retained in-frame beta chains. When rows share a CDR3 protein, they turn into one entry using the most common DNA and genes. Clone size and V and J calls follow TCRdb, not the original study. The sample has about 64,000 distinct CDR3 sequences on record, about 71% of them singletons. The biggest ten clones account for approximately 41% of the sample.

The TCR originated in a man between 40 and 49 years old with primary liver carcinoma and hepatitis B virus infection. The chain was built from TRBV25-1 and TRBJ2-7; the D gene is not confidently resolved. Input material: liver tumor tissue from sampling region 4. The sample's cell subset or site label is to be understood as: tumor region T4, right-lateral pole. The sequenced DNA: TGTGCCAGCAGTGATCCCAGAGGCGCCTACGAGCAGTACTTC. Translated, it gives CASSDPRGAYEQYF.